This TCR beta chain was captured in a study of beta chain features in type 1 diabetes. The length of the CDR3 is 14 residues. Trimming removed 4 bases from V and 7 bases from J; junction bases left unmatched: 7. The germline gives CDR1 SEHNR, CDR2 FQNEAQ (reference sequence). Of note for this clone: Its specificity is unknown.

Investigators reverse transcribed all isolated RNA, so they sequenced expressed TCRB transcripts. TCRdb keeps only in-frame clones here, not all; method: immunoSEQ multiplex PCR. Among around 130,000 clones, 9% were seen once, and the ten largest hold over 0.6%. General study findings and limits: For Type 1 diabetes patients, all four CD4+ subsets carried TCRB CDR3s that were moderately but significantly shorter.

This chain uses TRBV7-9 with TRBJ2-5, with 9 bases matching TRBD2. Material: central memory CD4+ T cells from blood. The receptor comes from a man aged 25 to 40 with type 1 diabetes. The CDR3 coding sequence is TGTGCCAGCAGCTCCATAGCGGGGGAGGGGACCCAGTACTTC. This codes for CASSSIAGEGTQYF.